The source of this T cell receptor (beta chain) is a study of T cells in Graves' hyperthyroidism and ophthalmopathy. TCR beta CDR3 regions were amplified from RNA. First-round RT-PCR with HTBI primers amplified the TCR CDR3 region. TCRdb re-called the multiplex PCR reads through MiXCR, storing one row per CDR3 protein. The sample lists about 500,000 distinct CDR3 sequences, about a sixth seen once, with roughly 18% in the top ten. Absent ophthalmopathy progression within 18 months defined stable Graves' hyperthyroidism. Among the patients, aged 18 to 65, hyperthyroidism was newly diagnosed and had lasted under 2 months. The table lists this clonotype with a count of one. The germline V and J ends were trimmed by 1 base and 3 bases, with 6 bases remaining between them. The CDR3 spans 12 residues. Germline V gives CDR1 DFQATT, CDR2 SNEGSKA (reference sequence).

The gene calls are TRBV20-1 and TRBJ2-5, with D uncertain. This sequence was found in a woman younger than 30 with Graves' hyperthyroidism. The sample comprised blood. This CDR3 is CSARGKKETQYF. The CDR3 region has the DNA TGCAGTGCTAGAGGAAAAAAAGAGACCCAGTACTTC.